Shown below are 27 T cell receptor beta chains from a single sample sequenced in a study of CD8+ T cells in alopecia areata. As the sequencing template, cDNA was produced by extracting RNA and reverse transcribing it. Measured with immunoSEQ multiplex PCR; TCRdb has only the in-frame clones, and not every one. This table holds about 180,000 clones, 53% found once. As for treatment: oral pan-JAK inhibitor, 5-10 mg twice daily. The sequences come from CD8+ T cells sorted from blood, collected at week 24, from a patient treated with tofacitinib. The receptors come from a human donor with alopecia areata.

The CDR3 nucleotides are TGTGCCATCAGTGAGGGTGGGGCCAACGTCCTGACTTTC. Translated: CAISEGGANVLTF. This sequence joins TRBV10-3 and TRBJ2-6; D is ambiguous. This CDR3 has 13 residues. Trimming removed 2 bases at V and 3 bases at J, with 2 bases between. Per the germline V gene, CDR1 is ENHRY and CDR2 is SYGVKD.

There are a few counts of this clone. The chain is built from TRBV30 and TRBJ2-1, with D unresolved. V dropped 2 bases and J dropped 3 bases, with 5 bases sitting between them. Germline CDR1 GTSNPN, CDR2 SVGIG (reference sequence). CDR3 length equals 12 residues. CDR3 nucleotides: TGTGCCTGGAGTCAGAGCTACAATGAGCAGTTCTTC. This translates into CAWSQSYNEQFF. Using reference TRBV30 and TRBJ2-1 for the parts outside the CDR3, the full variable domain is SQTIHQWPATLVQPVGSPLSLECTVEGTSNPNLYWYRQAAGRGLQLLFYSVGIGQISSEVPQNLSASRPQDRQFILSSKKLLLSDSGFYLCAWSQSYNEQFFGPGTRLTVL.

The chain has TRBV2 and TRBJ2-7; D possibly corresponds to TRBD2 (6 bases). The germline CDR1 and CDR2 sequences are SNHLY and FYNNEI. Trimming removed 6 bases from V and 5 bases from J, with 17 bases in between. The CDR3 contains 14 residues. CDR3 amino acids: CASSLGGSWDEQYF. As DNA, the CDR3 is TGTGCCAGCAGCTTAGGAGGGTCGTGGGACGAGCAGTACTTC.

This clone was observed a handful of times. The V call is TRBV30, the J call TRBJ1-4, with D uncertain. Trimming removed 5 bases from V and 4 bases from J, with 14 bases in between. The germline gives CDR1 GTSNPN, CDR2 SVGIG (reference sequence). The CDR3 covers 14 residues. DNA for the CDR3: TGTGCCTGGTCCCAGGCCGCTCTTAATGAAAAACTGTTTTTT. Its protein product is CAWSQAALNEKLFF.

CDR3 sequence reads: CASSLALAENNEQFF. The CDR3 region has the DNA TGTGCCAGCAGCTTGGCACTAGCGGAGAACAATGAGCAGTTCTTC. This chain joins TRBV5-6 and TRBJ2-1; 8 bases agree with TRBD2. The CDR3 consists of 15 residues. Per germline, CDR1 SGHDT and CDR2 YYEEEE. V lost 0 bases and J lost 5; bases outside the gene matches: 4.

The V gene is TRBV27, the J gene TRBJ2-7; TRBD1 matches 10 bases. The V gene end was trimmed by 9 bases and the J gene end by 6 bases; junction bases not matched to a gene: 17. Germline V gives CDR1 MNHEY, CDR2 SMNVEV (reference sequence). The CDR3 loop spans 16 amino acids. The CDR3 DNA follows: TGTGCCAGTTCCGATGGTCCCGGGACAGGGGAGAGCGAGCAGTACTTC. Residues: CASSDGPGTGESEQYF.

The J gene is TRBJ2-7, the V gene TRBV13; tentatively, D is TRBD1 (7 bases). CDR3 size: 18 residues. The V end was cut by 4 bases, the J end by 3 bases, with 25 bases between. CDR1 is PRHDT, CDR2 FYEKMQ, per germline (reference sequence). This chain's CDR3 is CASSYTGQMGLRLYEQYF. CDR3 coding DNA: TGTGCCAGCAGCTACACGGGACAGATGGGACTCAGACTCTACGAGCAGTACTTC.

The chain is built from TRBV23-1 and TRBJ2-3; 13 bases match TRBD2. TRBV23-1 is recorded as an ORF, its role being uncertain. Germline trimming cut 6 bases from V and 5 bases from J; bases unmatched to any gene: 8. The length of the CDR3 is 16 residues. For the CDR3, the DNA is TGCGCCAGCAGCCCCACACGGACTAGCGGGGGAGATACGCAGTATTTT. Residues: CASSPTRTSGGDTQYF.

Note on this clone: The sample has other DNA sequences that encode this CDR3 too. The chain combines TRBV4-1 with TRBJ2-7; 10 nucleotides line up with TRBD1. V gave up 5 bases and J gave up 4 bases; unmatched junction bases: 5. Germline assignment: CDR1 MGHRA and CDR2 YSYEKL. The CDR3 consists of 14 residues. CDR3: CASSFGTGVYEQYF. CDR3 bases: TGCGCCAGCAGCTTCGGGACAGGGGTGTACGAGCAGTACTTC.

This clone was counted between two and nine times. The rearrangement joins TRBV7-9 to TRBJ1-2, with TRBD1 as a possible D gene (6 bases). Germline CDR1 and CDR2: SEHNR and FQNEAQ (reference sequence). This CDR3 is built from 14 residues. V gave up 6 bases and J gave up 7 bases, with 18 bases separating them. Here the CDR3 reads CASRPPGGPGGYTF. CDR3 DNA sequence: TGTGCCAGCAGGCCCCCCGGGGGCCCGGGTGGCTACACCTTC.

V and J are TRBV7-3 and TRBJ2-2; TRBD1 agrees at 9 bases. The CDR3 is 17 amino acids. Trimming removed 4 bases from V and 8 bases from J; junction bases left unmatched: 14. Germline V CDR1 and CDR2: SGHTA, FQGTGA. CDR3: CASSSTPRTGERGELFF. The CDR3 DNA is TGTGCCAGCAGCTCCACTCCCAGGACAGGGGAGAGGGGGGAGCTGTTTTTT.

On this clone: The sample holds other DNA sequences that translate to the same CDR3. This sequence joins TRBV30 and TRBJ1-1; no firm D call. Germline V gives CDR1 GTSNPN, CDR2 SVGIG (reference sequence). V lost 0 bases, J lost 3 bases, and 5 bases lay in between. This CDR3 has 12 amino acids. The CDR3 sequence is CAWSVSDTEAFF. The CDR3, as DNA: TGTGCCTGGAGTGTATCCGACACTGAAGCTTTCTTT.

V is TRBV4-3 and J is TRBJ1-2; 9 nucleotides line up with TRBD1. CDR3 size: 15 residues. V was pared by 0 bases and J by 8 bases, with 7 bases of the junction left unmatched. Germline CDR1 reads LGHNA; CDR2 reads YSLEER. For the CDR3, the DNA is TGCGCCAGCAGCCAAGATCGACGGACAGGGGCGGGCTACACCTTC. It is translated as CASSQDRRTGAGYTF.

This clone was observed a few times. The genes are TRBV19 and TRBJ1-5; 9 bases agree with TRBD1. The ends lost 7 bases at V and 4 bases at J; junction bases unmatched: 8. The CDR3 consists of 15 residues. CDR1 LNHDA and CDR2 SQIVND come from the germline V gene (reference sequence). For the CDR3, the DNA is TGTGCCAGTAAACTCGACAGGGGGAAAAATCAGCCCCAGCATTTT. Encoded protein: CASKLDRGKNQPQHF.

Here the CDR3 reads CASSVGTHNEQFF. CDR3 nucleotides: TGCGCCAGCAGCGTAGGGACCCACAATGAGCAGTTCTTC. The chain employs TRBV5-1 and TRBJ2-1, with D tentatively TRBD1 or TRBD2 (5 bases each). This CDR3 has 13 residues. Germline CDR1 is SGHRS and CDR2 is YFSETQ. V was trimmed by 4 bases and J by 5 bases, leaving 10 bases between them.

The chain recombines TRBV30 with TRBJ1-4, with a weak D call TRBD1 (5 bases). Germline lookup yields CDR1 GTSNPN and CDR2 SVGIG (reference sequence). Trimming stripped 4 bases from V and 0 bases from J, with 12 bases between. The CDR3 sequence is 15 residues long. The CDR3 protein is CAWNQGSATNEKLFF. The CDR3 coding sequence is TGTGCCTGGAATCAGGGATCTGCAACTAATGAAAAACTGTTTTTT.

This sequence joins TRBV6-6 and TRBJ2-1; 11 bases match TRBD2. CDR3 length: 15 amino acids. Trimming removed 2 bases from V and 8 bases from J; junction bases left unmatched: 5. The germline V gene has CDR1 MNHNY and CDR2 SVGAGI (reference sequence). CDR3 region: CASSYTLAGDYEQFF. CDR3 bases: TGTGCCAGCAGTTACACACTAGCGGGGGATTATGAGCAGTTCTTC.

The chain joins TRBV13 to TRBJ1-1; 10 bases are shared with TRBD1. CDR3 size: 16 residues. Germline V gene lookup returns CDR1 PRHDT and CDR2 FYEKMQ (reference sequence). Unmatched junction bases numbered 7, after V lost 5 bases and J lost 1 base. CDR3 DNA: TGTGCCAGCAGCCTAGCCGGGACAGGGGCGAACACTGAAGCTTTCTTT. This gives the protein CASSLAGTGANTEAFF.

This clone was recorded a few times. The chain's CDR3 is CASSRQGGQPQHF. Here the CDR3 DNA reads TGTGCCAGCAGCAGACAGGGAGGTCAGCCCCAGCATTTT. The rearrangement links TRBV6-5 to TRBJ1-5; 7 nucleotides align to TRBD1. Germline V lookup: CDR1 MNHEY, CDR2 SVGAGI. This CDR3 is built from 13 residues. Trimming took 6 bases from V and 6 from J; bases not matched to a gene: 5.

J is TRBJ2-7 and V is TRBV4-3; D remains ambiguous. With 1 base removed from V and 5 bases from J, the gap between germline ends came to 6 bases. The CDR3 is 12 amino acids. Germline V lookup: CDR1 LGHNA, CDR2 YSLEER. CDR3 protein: CASSQGRNEQYF. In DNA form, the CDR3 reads TGCGCCAGCAGCCAAGGGCGGAACGAGCAGTACTTC.

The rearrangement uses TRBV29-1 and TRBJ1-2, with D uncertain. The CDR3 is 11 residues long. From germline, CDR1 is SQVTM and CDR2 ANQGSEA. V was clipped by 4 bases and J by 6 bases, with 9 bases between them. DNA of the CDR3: TGCAGCGTTGTAGGGCAGAATGGCTACACCTTC. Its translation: CSVVGQNGYTF.

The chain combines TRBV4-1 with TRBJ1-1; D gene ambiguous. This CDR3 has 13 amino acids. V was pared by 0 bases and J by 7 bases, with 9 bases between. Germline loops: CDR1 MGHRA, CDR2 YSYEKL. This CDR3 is CASSQDWGIEAFF. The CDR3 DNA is TGCGCCAGCAGCCAAGATTGGGGAATTGAAGCTTTCTTT.

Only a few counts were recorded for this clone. Here the CDR3 reads CSVEGLGKTYNEQFF. The CDR3 DNA reads TGCAGCGTTGAAGGACTCGGCAAGACCTACAATGAGCAGTTCTTC. The chain recombines TRBV29-1 with TRBJ2-1; D ambiguous. This CDR3 has 15 amino acids. In germline, CDR1 is SQVTM, CDR2 ANQGSEA. V was shortened by 1 base and J by 2 bases, with 12 bases between the two germline ends.

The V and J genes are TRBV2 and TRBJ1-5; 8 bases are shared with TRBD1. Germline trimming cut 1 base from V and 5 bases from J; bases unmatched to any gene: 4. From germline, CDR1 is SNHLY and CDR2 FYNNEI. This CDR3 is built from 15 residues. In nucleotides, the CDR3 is TGTGCCAGCAGTGAAGTGTCAGGGGGCCATCAGCCCCAGCATTTT. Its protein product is CASSEVSGGHQPQHF.

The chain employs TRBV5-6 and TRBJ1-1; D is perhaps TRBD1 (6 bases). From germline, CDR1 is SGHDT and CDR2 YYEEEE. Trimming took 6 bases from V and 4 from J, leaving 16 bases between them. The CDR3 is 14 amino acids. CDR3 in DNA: TGTGCCAGCATCTCATCAGGGGAATTCACTGAAGCTTTCTTT. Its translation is CASISSGEFTEAFF.

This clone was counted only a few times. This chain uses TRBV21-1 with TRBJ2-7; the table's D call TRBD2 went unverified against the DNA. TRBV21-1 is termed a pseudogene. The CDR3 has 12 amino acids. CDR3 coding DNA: TGTGCCAGCAGCAAATACGGGGGTGAGCAGTACTTC. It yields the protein CASSKYGGEQYF.

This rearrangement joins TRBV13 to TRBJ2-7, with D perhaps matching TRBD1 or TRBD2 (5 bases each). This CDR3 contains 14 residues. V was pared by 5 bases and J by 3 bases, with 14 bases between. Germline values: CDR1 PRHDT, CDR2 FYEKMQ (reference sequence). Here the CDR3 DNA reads TGTGCCAGCAGCGCCGGGACCGATAACTACGAGCAGTACTTC. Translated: CASSAGTDNYEQYF.